This T cell receptor beta chain was sequenced during a study of Ad26.COV2.S vaccination and SARS-CoV-2 variants. The overall study: Donor joined the COV1001 Ad26.COV2.S trial arm.

Study-wide results and caveats: Substantial breadth was reportedly displayed by spike-specific CD8+ and CD4+ T cell responses after vaccination.

This clone was detected once. What it recognizes is unknown. Assay: immunoSEQ multiplex PCR; the TCRdb copy retains only in-frame clones and omits some. This table holds around 450,000 clones, roughly 91% found once. Trimming took off 3 bases at V and 0 bases at J, with 11 bases between the two ends. This CDR3 is built from 15 residues. Germline V gene data show CDR1 as SGHRS and CDR2 as YFSETQ. Documented treatment: 19 received Ad26.COV2.S at low or high dose, single or two shots; about 5 received placebo; per-sample allocation not given. Sampling occurred on day 63 after the first vaccine or placebo injection.

The chain couples TRBV5-1 to TRBJ2-3; weak D call: TRBD2 (5 bases). The source of this sequence is a person between 18 and 65 years old who received the Ad26.COV2.S COVID-19 vaccine or a placebo. This specimen was peripheral blood, taken in a trial of Ad26.COV2.S vaccine versus placebo. The CDR3 loop is CASSSDWPSTDTQYF. The CDR3 DNA follows: TGCGCCAGCAGCTCGGACTGGCCTAGCACAGATACGCAGTATTTT.